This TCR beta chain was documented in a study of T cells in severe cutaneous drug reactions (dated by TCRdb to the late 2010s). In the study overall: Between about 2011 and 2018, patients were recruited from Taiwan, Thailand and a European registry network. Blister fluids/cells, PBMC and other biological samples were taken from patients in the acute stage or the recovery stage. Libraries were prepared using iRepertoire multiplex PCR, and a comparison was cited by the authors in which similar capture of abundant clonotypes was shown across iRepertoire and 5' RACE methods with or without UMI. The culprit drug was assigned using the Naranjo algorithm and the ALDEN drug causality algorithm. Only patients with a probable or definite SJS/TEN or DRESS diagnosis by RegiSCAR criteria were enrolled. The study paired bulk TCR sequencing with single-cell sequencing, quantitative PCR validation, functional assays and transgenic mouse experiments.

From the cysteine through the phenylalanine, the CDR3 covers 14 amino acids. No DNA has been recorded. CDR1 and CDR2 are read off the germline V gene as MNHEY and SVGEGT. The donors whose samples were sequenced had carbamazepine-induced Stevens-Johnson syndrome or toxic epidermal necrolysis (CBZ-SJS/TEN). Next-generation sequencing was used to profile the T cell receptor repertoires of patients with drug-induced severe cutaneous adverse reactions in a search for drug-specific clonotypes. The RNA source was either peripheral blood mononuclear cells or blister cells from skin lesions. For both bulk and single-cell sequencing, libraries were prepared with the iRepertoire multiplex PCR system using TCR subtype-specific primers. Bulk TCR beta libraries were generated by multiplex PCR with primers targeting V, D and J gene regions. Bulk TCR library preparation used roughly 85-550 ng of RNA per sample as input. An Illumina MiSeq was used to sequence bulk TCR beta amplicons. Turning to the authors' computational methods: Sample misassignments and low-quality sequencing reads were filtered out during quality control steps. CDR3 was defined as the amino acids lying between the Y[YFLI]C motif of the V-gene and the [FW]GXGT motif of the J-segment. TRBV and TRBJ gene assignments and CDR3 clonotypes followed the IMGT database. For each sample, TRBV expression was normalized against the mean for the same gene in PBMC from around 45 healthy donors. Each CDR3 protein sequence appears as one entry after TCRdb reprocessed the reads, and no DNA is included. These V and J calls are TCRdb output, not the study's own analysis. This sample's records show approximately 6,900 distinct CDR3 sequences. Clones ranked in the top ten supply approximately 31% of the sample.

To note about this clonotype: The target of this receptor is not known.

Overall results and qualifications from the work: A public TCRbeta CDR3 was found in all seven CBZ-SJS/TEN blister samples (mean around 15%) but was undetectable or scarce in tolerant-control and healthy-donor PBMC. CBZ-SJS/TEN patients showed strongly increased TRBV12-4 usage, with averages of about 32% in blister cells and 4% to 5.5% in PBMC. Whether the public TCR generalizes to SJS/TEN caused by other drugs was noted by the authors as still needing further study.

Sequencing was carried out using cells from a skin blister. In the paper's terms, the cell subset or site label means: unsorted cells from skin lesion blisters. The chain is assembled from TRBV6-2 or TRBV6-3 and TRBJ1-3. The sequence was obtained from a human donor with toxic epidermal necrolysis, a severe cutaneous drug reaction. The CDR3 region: CASSQMGTGNTIYF.